The 30 T cell receptor beta chains given below trace back to one sample, sequenced in a study of response to subunit inactivated influenza vaccine. TCRdb itself ran the RT-PCR reads through MiXCR, one entry per CDR3 protein. Counted here are about 530,000 distinct CDR3 sequences, roughly 13% occurring once; the ten biggest clones make up around 14%. Specimen: PBMCs from blood, collected roughly 48 days after vaccination. The receptors here all came from a man aged 45-65 years who received an inactivated influenza vaccine.

This clonotype came up many times. The CDR3 sequence is CASSWVGGYNEQFF. The CDR3, as DNA: TGTGCCAGCAGTTGGGTGGGAGGCTACAATGAGCAGTTCTTC. J is TRBJ2-1 and V is TRBV28; D possibly corresponds to TRBD2 (6 bases). CDR1 is MDHEN, CDR2 SYDVKM, per germline. Trimming cost V 4 bases and J 3 bases, with 10 bases left between them. This CDR3 has 14 amino acids. Full variable domain (missing parts from reference TRBV28 and TRBJ2-1): DVKVTQSSRYLVKRTGEKVFLECVQDMDHENMFWYRQDPGLGLRLIYFSYDVKMKEKGDIPEGYSVSREKKERFSLILESASTNQTSMYLCASSWVGGYNEQFFGPGTRLTVL.

In its sample, this clonotype was seen many times. An end of the junction differs from the germline gene, which may be a read error. V gene TRBV5-1 combines with J gene TRBJ1-5, with D maybe TRBD1 (5 bases). In germline, CDR1 is SGHRS, CDR2 YFSETQ. The CDR3 sequence is 16 residues long. Here the CDR3 reads CASSLGAGGSNQPQHF. The CDR3 nucleotides read TGTGCCAGCAGTTTAGGGGCAGGTGGAAGCAATCAGCCCCAGCATTTT.

V gene TRBV11-3 combines with J gene TRBJ2-1, with D uncertain. Germline V CDR1 and CDR2: SGHNT, YENEEA. The CDR3 runs 13 residues. The V gene lost 0 bases and the J gene lost 5 bases, with 5 bases spanning the gap. The CDR3: CASSLESDNEQFF. DNA of the CDR3: TGTGCCAGCAGCTTAGAGTCCGACAATGAGCAGTTCTTC.

This sequence joins TRBV6-5 and TRBJ2-7, with 9 bases aligning to TRBD1. The CDR3 sequence is 16 residues long. The trim removed 0 bases at V and 5 bases at J, leaving 8 bases unmatched. Germline values: CDR1 MNHEY, CDR2 SVGAGI. The CDR3 DNA is TGTGCCAGCAGTTACTCTTACACAGGGGGCTGGAACGAGCAGTACTTC. Amino acid sequence: CASSYSYTGGWNEQYF.

This clonotype was counted a few times. This chain connects TRBV15 to TRBJ2-7; 9 bases match TRBD1. The V segment lost 3 bases and the J segment 5 bases; nucleotides outside the gene matches: 8. Germline CDR1 LNHNV, CDR2 YYDKDF (reference sequence). The CDR3 is 15 residues long. The CDR3 DNA is TGTGCCACCAGCAGTCCGGGACAGGGTCGCAACGAGCAGTACTTC. This encodes CATSSPGQGRNEQYF.

The sample holds a few counts of this clonotype. This rearrangement joins TRBV5-1 to TRBJ2-7; TRBD2 is a possible D gene (6 bases). With 4 bases removed from V and 0 bases from J, the gap between germline ends came to 11 bases. The CDR3 is made up of 14 amino acids. Germline-derived CDR1 and CDR2 are SGHRS and YFSETQ. CDR3 DNA: TGCGCCAGCAGCGTACTGGGGGGCTCCTACGAGCAGTACTTC. Protein: CASSVLGGSYEQYF. Supplemented by reference TRBV5-1 and TRBJ2-7, the full variable domain reads KAGVTQTPRYLIKTRGQQVTLSCSPISGHRSVSWYQQTPGQGLQFLFEYFSETQRNKGNFPGRFSGRQFSNSRSEMNVSTLELGDSALYLCASSVLGGSYEQYFGPGTRLTVT.

The V gene is TRBV20-1, the J gene TRBJ2-1; D perhaps matches TRBD1 (6 bases). V shed 6 bases and J shed 0 bases, with 15 bases lying between them. Germline V gene sequence: CDR1 DFQATT, CDR2 SNEGSKA (reference sequence). The CDR3 spans 15 residues. The CDR3 loop is CSATPQGISYNEQFF. CDR3 sequence (DNA): TGCAGTGCAACCCCCCAGGGGATCTCCTACAATGAGCAGTTCTTC.

The chain has TRBV10-3 and TRBJ1-5; perhaps TRBD1 as D (6 bases). The CDR3 spans 16 residues. Trimming took 0 bases from V and 0 from J, leaving 9 bases between them. Germline values: CDR1 ENHRY, CDR2 SYGVKD. In DNA form, the CDR3 reads TGTGCCATCAGTGAGTCCGGGGGGCTTAGCAATCAGCCCCAGCATTTT. This codes for CAISESGGLSNQPQHF.

This clonotype was counted a few times. This sequence joins TRBV5-1 and TRBJ2-2, with D unclear. V was pared by 4 bases and J by 5 bases, with 18 bases between. This CDR3 is 16 amino acids long. CDR1 and CDR2 from the germline V gene are SGHRS and YFSETQ. The CDR3 loop reads CASSRVIIGSTGELFF. The CDR3 region has the DNA TGCGCCAGCAGCCGGGTGATTATAGGGTCGACCGGGGAGCTGTTTTTT.

This chain joins TRBV20-1 and TRBJ2-5, with D perhaps being TRBD1 or TRBD2 (5 bases each). Germline V gives CDR1 DFQATT, CDR2 SNEGSKA (reference sequence). The germline V and J ends were trimmed by 6 bases and 3 bases, with 17 bases remaining between them. This CDR3 region has 14 residues. CDR3 in amino acids: CSAARDQKKETQYF. CDR3 DNA: TGCAGTGCCGCCCGGGACCAAAAAAAAGAGACCCAGTACTTC.

This chain uses TRBV19 with TRBJ2-2; unclear D gene. The CDR3 extends over 11 amino acids. Germline values: CDR1 LNHDA, CDR2 SQIVND (reference sequence). Trimming removed 5 bases from V and 5 bases from J, with 3 bases in between. The CDR3 nucleotides read TGTGCCAGTAGTCAAACCGGGGAGCTGTTTTTT. This sequence encodes CASSQTGELFF.

The J gene is TRBJ2-5, the V gene TRBV7-2; 13 nucleotides match TRBD2. Germline CDR1 SGHTA, CDR2 FQGNSA. V lost 3 bases to trimming and J lost 5 bases; unmatched junction nucleotides: 3. The CDR3 has 15 amino acids. The CDR3 DNA is TGTGCCAGCAGCTTCACTAGCGGGAGGGGTGAGACCCAGTACTTC. It yields the protein CASSFTSGRGETQYF.

This clonotype was counted only a few times. The rearrangement uses TRBV6-1 and TRBJ1-4; no clear D gene. Germline V lookup: CDR1 MNHNS, CDR2 SASEGT. The germline V and J ends were trimmed by 6 bases and 8 bases, with 19 bases remaining between them. The CDR3 extends over 15 amino acids. CDR3 in amino acids: CASRPSGSGREKLFF. In DNA form, the CDR3 reads TGTGCCAGCAGACCCAGCGGCTCAGGTCGGGAAAAACTGTTTTTT.

This clonotype was found a few times. The CDR3 loop is CASSPTSDRASNTGELFF. CDR3 nucleotide sequence: TGTGCCAGCAGCCCAACGTCGGACAGGGCGTCGAACACCGGGGAGCTGTTTTTT. The V and J genes are TRBV4-2 and TRBJ2-2; 8 bases are a match to TRBD1. This CDR3 spans 18 amino acids. V was pared by 4 bases and J by 0 bases, with 10 bases of the junction left unmatched. Per the germline V gene, CDR1 is LGHNA and CDR2 is YNFKEQ.

This clonotype has at least ten counts. This chain links TRBV7-2 with TRBJ2-1; 7 bases are a match to TRBD1. Germline lookup yields CDR1 SGHTA and CDR2 FQGNSA. The CDR3 has 15 residues. Losses at the gene ends were 4 bases for V and 8 bases for J; bases not matched to a gene: 11. CDR3 protein: CASSSSGTAFDEQFF. The CDR3 nucleotides are TGTGCCAGCAGCTCCTCCGGGACAGCCTTTGATGAGCAGTTCTTC.

This clonotype has more than one count but fewer than ten. The rearrangement links TRBV10-3 to TRBJ1-2; D is unclear. Deletions cut 4 bases from V and 0 bases from J, with 6 bases between. CDR1 and CDR2 from the germline V gene are ENHRY and SYGVKD. There are 13 residues in the CDR3. In DNA, the CDR3 is TGTGCCATCAGTGGGCGGACTAACTATGGCTACACCTTC. It specifies CAISGRTNYGYTF.

This clonotype was observed a handful of times. The CDR3 sequence: CASRHFVGASDEQFF. Written as DNA, the CDR3 is TGTGCCAGCAGGCACTTCGTGGGGGCATCGGATGAGCAGTTCTTC. J is TRBJ2-1 and V is TRBV6-2 or TRBV6-3, with D possibly being TRBD1 (6 bases). The germline CDR1 and CDR2 sequences are MNHEY and SVGEGT. The V end was cut by 6 bases, the J end by 8 bases, with 20 bases between. The CDR3 totals 15 residues.

This clonotype appeared a few times. The CDR3 reads CASRLGGGFGTEAFF. In DNA form, the CDR3 reads TGTGCAAGTCGCTTAGGCGGAGGGTTCGGCACTGAAGCTTTCTTT. This chain links TRBV12-2 with TRBJ1-1. TRBV12-2 is listed as a pseudogene. This CDR3 contains 15 residues.

This clonotype was detected only a few times. This chain connects TRBV24-1 to TRBJ2-1, with TRBD1 matching 9 bases. V lost 1 base to trimming and J lost 0 bases; unmatched junction nucleotides: 9. CDR1 and CDR2 from the germline V gene are KGHDR and SFDVKD. The CDR3 has 19 amino acids. CDR3 protein: CATSDFSRQGGSSYNEQFF. The DNA of the CDR3 is TGTGCCACCAGTGATTTCAGCCGACAGGGGGGGAGCTCCTACAATGAGCAGTTCTTC.

The sample holds a few counts of this clonotype. The genes are TRBV27 and TRBJ2-7, with D possibly being TRBD1 (5 bases). The germline gives CDR1 MNHEY, CDR2 SMNVEV (reference sequence). Trimming cost V 2 bases and J 0 bases, with 8 bases left between them. The CDR3 is made up of 14 amino acids. The CDR3 loop is CASSLNTGSYEQYF. CDR3 nucleotides: TGTGCCAGCAGTTTAAACACAGGCTCCTACGAGCAGTACTTC.

This clonotype has just one count. The chain uses TRBV20-1 and TRBJ1-3; possible D gene TRBD1, 5 bases. The V and J ends lost 3 bases and 4 bases respectively, with 13 bases between them. Germline CDR1 is DFQATT and CDR2 is SNEGSKA (reference sequence). The CDR3 length is 14 residues. CDR3 nucleotide sequence: TGCAGTGCTAGTGAACAGGTCGCGGGAAACACCATATATTTT. It yields the protein CSASEQVAGNTIYF.

V gene TRBV14 combines with J gene TRBJ2-6, with a weak D call TRBD1 (5 bases). Per germline, CDR1 SGHDN and CDR2 FVKESK. This CDR3 has 19 residues. The V end was cut by 0 bases, the J end by 1 base, with 16 bases between. The CDR3 region is CASSQDGAAGRSGANVLTF. The CDR3 nucleotides are TGTGCCAGCAGCCAAGATGGGGCCGCAGGGCGTTCTGGGGCCAACGTCCTGACTTTC.

The table lists this clonotype with a few counts. The V call is TRBV12-5, the J call TRBJ2-2; 7 nucleotides align to TRBD1. The CDR3 has 13 amino acids. Germline V CDR1 and CDR2: LGHNT, FRNRAP. The V and J ends lost 6 bases and 8 bases, in that order; junction bases with no gene match: 6. DNA for the CDR3: TGTGCTAGTGGCACAGGGGCCCCAGGGGAGCTGTTTTTT. It encodes CASGTGAPGELFF.

This clonotype was counted only a few times. The chain joins TRBV9 to TRBJ1-2; 8 bases fit TRBD1. The V and J ends lost 3 bases and 8 bases, in that order; junction bases with no gene match: 9. The CDR3 is made up of 14 amino acids. Germline lookup yields CDR1 SGDLS and CDR2 YYNGEE. CDR3 sequence (DNA): TGTGCCAGCAGCGCAGGAGGACAGGGCGGAGGCTACACCTTC. It translates to CASSAGGQGGGYTF. The full variable domain, with the rest looked up from reference TRBV9 and TRBJ1-2, is DSGVTQTPKHLITATGQRVTLRCSPRSGDLSVYWYQQSLDQGLQFLIQYYNGEERAKGNILERFSAQQFPDLHSELNLSSLELGDSALYFCASSAGGQGGGYTFGSGTRLTVV.

This clonotype was seen ten or more times. V and J are TRBV5-5 and TRBJ2-2; D is perhaps TRBD2 (6 bases). V gave up 1 base and J gave up 2 bases, with 9 bases separating them. The CDR3 runs to 15 residues. CDR1 is SGHKS, CDR2 YYEKEE, per germline (reference sequence). CDR3 in DNA: TGTGCCAGCAGCTTGCCTAGCGCCAACACCGGGGAGCTGTTTTTT. It specifies CASSLPSANTGELFF.

There are a few counts of this clonotype. The chain employs TRBV4-3 and TRBJ2-3; the match to TRBD2 covers 7 bases. The V and J ends lost 4 bases and 0 bases, in that order; junction bases with no gene match: 10. The CDR3 runs to 17 residues. Germline CDR1 is LGHNA and CDR2 is YSLEER. The CDR3 sequence is CASSPRPSGQSTDTQYF. The CDR3 DNA follows: TGCGCCAGCAGCCCGAGGCCTAGCGGTCAGAGCACAGATACGCAGTATTTT.

This rearrangement joins TRBV29-1 to TRBJ2-7, with TRBD1 identical over 8 bases. CDR3 length: 13 residues. Trimming took 6 bases from V and 1 from J; bases not matched to a gene: 5. Germline CDR1 and CDR2: SQVTM and ANQGSEA. CDR3 residues: CSVRGPNSYEQYF. For the CDR3, the DNA is TGCAGCGTCAGGGGGCCTAATTCCTACGAGCAGTACTTC.

This clonotype was observed a handful of times. CDR3 in DNA: TGTGCCAGCAGAACGGGAGGGGGGGCCGTATATGGCTACACCTTC. As protein: CASRTGGGAVYGYTF. The chain has TRBV6-1 and TRBJ1-2; possible D gene TRBD1, 6 bases. Deletions cut 6 bases from V and 5 bases from J, with 19 bases between. The germline V gene encodes CDR1 MNHNS and CDR2 SASEGT. This CDR3 comprises 15 residues.

This clonotype was counted many times. This chain uses TRBV7-9 with TRBJ1-2; 7 bases fit TRBD1. The CDR3 spans 14 residues. The V gene end was trimmed by 5 bases and the J gene end by 2 bases; junction bases not matched to a gene: 5. The germline V gene has CDR1 SEHNR and CDR2 FQNEAQ (reference sequence). The CDR3, as DNA: TGTGCCAGCAGCCCAGGGACAGCCAACTATGGCTACACCTTC. Encoded protein: CASSPGTANYGYTF.

The chain links TRBV2 to TRBJ2-2; D perhaps matches TRBD1 (6 bases). CDR1 is SNHLY, CDR2 FYNNEI, per germline. The CDR3 is 15 amino acids. Trimming cost V 6 bases and J 1 base, with 12 bases left between them. CDR3 nucleotides: TGTGCCAGCAGCCCGGGACACCAGAACACCGGGGAGCTGTTTTTT. Encoded protein: CASSPGHQNTGELFF.